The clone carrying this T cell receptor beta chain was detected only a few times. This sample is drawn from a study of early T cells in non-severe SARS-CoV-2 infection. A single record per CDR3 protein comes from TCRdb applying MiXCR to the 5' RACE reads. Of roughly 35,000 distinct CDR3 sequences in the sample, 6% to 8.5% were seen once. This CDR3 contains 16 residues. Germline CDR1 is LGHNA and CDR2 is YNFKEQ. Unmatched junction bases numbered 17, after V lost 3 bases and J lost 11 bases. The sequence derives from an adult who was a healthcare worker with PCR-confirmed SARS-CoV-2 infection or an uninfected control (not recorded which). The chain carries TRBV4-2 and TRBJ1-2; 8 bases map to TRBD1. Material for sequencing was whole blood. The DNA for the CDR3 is TGTGCCAGCAGCCACGAAGGGGCAGGGGGCGAAATAGGTTACACCTTC. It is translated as CASSHEGAGGEIGYTF.